The TCR beta chain described here comes from a study of blood T cells in healthy people across ages. Notes on the study in general: A greater number of naive CD4+ cells and higher diversity distinguished long-lived donors from aged donors.

V was pared by 0 bases and J by 0 bases, with 9 bases between. The CDR3 runs 16 residues. CDR1 is LGHNA, CDR2 YNFKEQ, per germline. This clonotype was seen a few times. Its antigen is currently unknown. Sample-barcoded 5' priming and a J-beta primer mix drove a second PCR of 7 to 11 cycles. Tagging of each cDNA molecule was performed by a template-switch adaptor with 12 random nucleotides. TCRdb re-analysed the 5' RACE reads in MiXCR, keeping a single row per CDR3 protein. Among 590,000 or so distinct CDR3 sequences listed, approximately 30% were seen once. Aged about 6 to 90, donors were systemically healthy Caucasians from Russia. Per individual sample, total RNA of at least 6 micrograms was extracted.

Sequencing used blood. The clonotype originates from a woman at least 80 years old in good health. The chain is built from TRBV4-2 and TRBJ1-5, with D hard to call. This CDR3 is CASSQEAATSNQPQHF. CDR3 nucleotides: TGTGCCAGCAGCCAAGAGGCAGCGACTAGCAATCAGCCCCAGCATTTT.